These T cell receptor beta chains were read from a single sample in a study of T cell changes during pregnancy in multiple sclerosis. Measured with immunoSEQ multiplex PCR; TCRdb has only the in-frame clones, and not every one. The profile shows approximately 70,000 clones, 92% of them singletons. The sample consisted of peripheral blood, taken after pregnancy. The origin of the receptors is a female donor with multiple sclerosis, enrolled in a pregnancy study. Both conserved end residues are part of each CDR3. D genes are given only for firm matches. Expanded clones get a size class; other rows say once, few or many, or leave the size out.

d_gene: .
v_gene: TRBV14
abundance: .
j_gene: TRBJ2-5
CDR3nt: TGTGCCAGCAGCCAAGGCTGGCGGAGAACCCAGTACTTC
CDR3aa: CASSQGWRRTQYF

d_gene: .
v_gene: TRBV5-6
abundance: .
j_gene: TRBJ1-5
CDR3nt: TGTGCCAGCAGCTATGGCCGGGGTATCAATCAGCCCCAGCATTTT
CDR3aa: CASSYGRGINQPQHF

d_gene: .
v_gene: TRBV7-9
abundance: .
j_gene: TRBJ1-3
CDR3nt: TGTGCCAGCAGCCCGGACAGCTCTGGAAACACCATATATTTT
CDR3aa: CASSPDSSGNTIYF

d_gene: TRBD2
v_gene: TRBV27
abundance: .
j_gene: TRBJ2-2
CDR3nt: TGTGCCAGCAGTTTACGTCCGGGAGGAAGCACCGGGGAGCTGTTTTTT
CDR3aa: CASSLRPGGSTGELFF

d_gene: .
v_gene: TRBV19
abundance: .
j_gene: TRBJ2-7
CDR3nt: TGTGCCAGTAGTATTGAAAAGGTAGGGACTGACGAGCAGTACTTC
CDR3aa: CASSIEKVGTDEQYF

d_gene: TRBD1
v_gene: TRBV6-1
abundance: once
j_gene: TRBJ1-2
CDR3nt: TGTGCCAGCAGTGAGGGACAGGGTTTTACCTATGGCTACACCTTC
CDR3aa: CASSEGQGFTYGYTF

d_gene: TRBD2
v_gene: TRBV4-3
abundance: .
j_gene: TRBJ2-1
CDR3nt: TGCGCCAGCAGCCTGCCCGGGACTAGCGGGAGGGCTGAGGGGAATGAGCAGTTCTTC
CDR3aa: CASSLPGTSGRAEGNEQFF

d_gene: .
v_gene: TRBV28
abundance: .
j_gene: TRBJ2-3
CDR3nt: TGTGCCAGCTTTCGTGTTGGCACAGATACGCAGTATTTT
CDR3aa: CASFRVGTDTQYF

d_gene: .
v_gene: TRBV18
abundance: .
j_gene: TRBJ2-2
CDR3nt: TGTGCCAGCTCACCGTACGTTACAGGCGCCGGGGAGCTGTTTTTT
CDR3aa: CASSPYVTGAGELFF

d_gene: .
v_gene: TRBV2
abundance: once
j_gene: TRBJ2-1
CDR3nt: TGTGCCAGCACCAGCGGACCCTACAATGAGCAGTTCTTC
CDR3aa: CASTSGPYNEQFF

d_gene: .
v_gene: TRBV29-1
abundance: once
j_gene: TRBJ2-5
CDR3nt: TGCAGCGCTTTCAGGGTCCAAGAGACCCAGTACTTC
CDR3aa: CSAFRVQETQYF

d_gene: TRBD1
v_gene: TRBV27
abundance: .
j_gene: TRBJ2-1
CDR3nt: TGTGCCAGCAACGGACAGGGTATCCATGAGCAGTTCTTC
CDR3aa: CASNGQGIHEQFF

d_gene: TRBD1
v_gene: TRBV27
abundance: .
j_gene: TRBJ1-2
CDR3nt: TGTGCCAGCAGTTTATTGGGACAGGGAGGGATCTATGGCTACACCTTC
CDR3aa: CASSLLGQGGIYGYTF

d_gene: TRBD2
v_gene: TRBV9
abundance: .
j_gene: TRBJ2-7
CDR3nt: TGTGCCAGCAGCGTCGGCGGGAGTGGCTACGAGCAGTACTTC
CDR3aa: CASSVGGSGYEQYF